This section outlines one T cell receptor beta chain sequence together with its context. Its specific antigen is unknown. Qualities for individual bases were not recorded, and no much larger clone is one base off. The data derive from a study of T cells in Graves' hyperthyroidism and ophthalmopathy (dated by TCRdb to 2018 to 2020). About the investigation overall: Peripheral blood samples were taken at initial diagnosis, before any treatment was given. Thyroid tissue and blood T-cell repertoires from several Graves' hyperthyroidism patients were also compared in the study. After sampling, hyperthyroidism patients received methimazole starting at 30 mg daily, and ophthalmopathy patients received high-dose intravenous methylprednisolone. Prospective prediction of ophthalmopathy was tested in an independent validation cohort consisting of roughly 20 hyperthyroidism patients and 17 patients who later progressed to ophthalmopathy. For training and testing, the roughly 100 patients in the discovery cohort were randomly divided in a 7:3 ratio. TCR V-J signatures able to tell the groups apart were searched for in a discovery cohort of 100 patients, of whom around 42 had Graves' ophthalmopathy and 55 to 65 had stable Graves' hyperthyroidism. TCR Vbeta CDR3 sequencing of 130 to 150 peripheral blood samples (43 ophthalmopathy, about 75 hyperthyroidism and approximately 17 progressor patients) is reported in the paper. Here is what the overall study found, with its caveats: No statistical method was used to set the sample size in advance, and investigators knew the group allocation. In validation, the model predicted progression to ophthalmopathy a median of about 6 months before onset, with roughly 71% sensitivity and just under 75% specificity. Most expanded thyroid clonotypes (frequency above 0.001) were also detected in blood, a finding suggesting that blood repertoires may reflect thyroid immune responses. A model built on a 13 V-J signature distinguished ophthalmopathy from stable hyperthyroidism, reaching roughly 88% sensitivity and about 81% specificity in cross-validation and 80%/75% in testing.

Ophthalmopathy patients had moderately to severely active disease, Clinical Activity Score of at least 3, NOSPECS grade of at least 4, and duration under 3 months. Any patient with an uncontrolled infection, another autoimmune disease, pregnancy or lactation was excluded. Diagnoses were based on clinical symptoms, serum thyroxine and TRAb, thyroid ultrasound and orbital computed tomography. PBMCs were isolated from around 10 ml of fresh peripheral blood by Ficoll-Paque density gradient centrifugation. Trizol reagent was used to extract total RNA, and RNA quality was then checked on an Agilent 2100 Bioanalyzer. Amplification of TCR beta CDR3 regions was carried out from RNA transcripts. For the first round of RT-PCR on the TCR CDR3, the HTBI primer set was used together with the Qiagen OneStep RT-PCR kit. Libraries were constructed in a second round of multiplex PCR, after which size selection and purification were carried out. Sequencing of the libraries was done on an Illumina HiSeq2000 using paired-end 100 bp reads. The paper's data handling went like this. SOAPnuke was used to process the raw data, throwing out any read that contained adapters or uncalled bases, had a mean Phred below 15, or lacked an exact constant-primer or identifier match. High-quality paired reads were merged using COPE v1.2.5, and each unique nucleotide sequence was defined as a clonotype. Clonotypes were aligned to IMGT TRBV, TRBD and TRBJ reference segments using MiTCR v1.1. The analysis included only V-J combinations with a frequency above 0.0001, which together covered more than 98% of the repertoires. A TCS score was defined as the ratio between F50 (clonal expansion) and ExV (chaos), using BLOSUM62-based TCRdist between CDR3 peptides within each V-J. Welch's t-statistics and random forest reduced 500 to 650 V-J features to 13, which were used in a naive Bayes classifier (R e1071). The Morisita-Horn index was used to measure how similar the thyroid and blood repertoires were. TCRdb ran its own pipeline on the public reads, namely fastp trimming at Q25 and MiXCR clone calling, and kept in-frame beta chains. Entries are consolidated by CDR3 protein sequence, retaining the most common genes and DNA. The V and J calls were not made by the authors but by TCRdb's processing. The sample yields approximately 610,000 distinct CDR3 sequences; approximately 14% were counted once. The top ten hold about 4.5% of the sample.

The receptor was derived from a woman between 35 and 50 years old with Graves' ophthalmopathy. Sequenced input: blood.

The nucleotide sequence is TGTGCCTGGAGTATAGCGGGAGGGCCTTTTGGGCAGTACTTC. Translated, this gives CAWSIAGGPFGQYF. The V gene is TRBV30 and the J gene is TRBJ2-7, and 11 junction bases match TRBD2. The CDR3 measures 14 amino acids from cysteine to phenylalanine. CDR3 DNA is the only sequence kept; it has 42 bases, read in frame from the first base. V loses 2 bases at its end and J loses 9 bases; junction bases beyond the gene matches: 9. CDR1 and CDR2 are drawn from the germline V gene (reference sequence): GTSNPN, SVGIG.